These T cell receptor beta chains were read from a single sample in a study of blood T cell repertoires in COVID-19. Profiled with immunoSEQ multiplex PCR; TCRdb holds only in-frame clones, not every one. This sample yields approximately 140,000 clones, of which under 80% are seen a single time; about an eighth belongs to the top ten. The sequenced sample consisted of peripheral blood. The origin of the receptors is a man older than 75 with acute or convalescent COVID-19. Each CDR3 is given with its conserved first and last residue.

>TRBV7-9
CASSLAGPRGNEQFF
>TRBV5-6
CASSRGRYEQYF
>TRBV6-2/TRBV6-3
CASSTPGQVNTGELFF
>TRBV2
CASAREETGELFF
>TRBV6-5
CASSYGGGGKETQYF
>TRBV27
CASTGPSKYF
>TRBV11-2
CASSLVRSTEAFF
>TRBV6-5
CASSGTGKTYEQYF
>TRBV9
CASSDRDRGTGELFF
>TRBV5-4
CASSFSRGGGELFF
>TRBV2
CASSGGTGAQGEQFF
>TRBV10-3
CAISEGQTNEQFF
>TRBV5-8
CASSLTGTGGNQPQHF
>TRBV12-3/TRBV12-4
CASSLAGAQPQHF
>TRBV9
CASSASTADLTPLHF
>TRBV5-1
CASSPREATGELFF
>TRBV5-4
CASSPKGTGVDEKLFF
>TRBV5-1
CASSLAWGVVETQYF
>TRBV2
CASSGGQPGGYTF
>TRBV28
CASSLVRVTNYGYTF
>TRBV4-2
CASSQGGEGETQYF
>TRBV5-1
CASSPGSGYTF